The 14 T cell receptor beta chains below were found in one sample sequenced in a study of CD8 T cells in ankylosing spondylitis. A single record per CDR3 protein comes from TCRdb applying MiXCR to the 5' RACE reads. This table has around 430,000 distinct CDR3 sequences, 17% appearing once. The antigens for these receptors are not known. Study results and limitations: In ankylosing spondylitis blood, a motif of roughly 8 highly homologous TCR beta variants appeared characteristic.

Sample: blood, either unsorted or a sorted T cell fraction (not recorded which). These receptors all stem from a male donor with ankylosing spondylitis.

This sequence joins TRBV20-1 and TRBJ2-3; 11 bases line up with TRBD2. The CDR3 has 16 residues. The germline CDR1 and CDR2 sequences are DFQATT and SNEGSKA (reference sequence). After removal of 4 bases from V and 4 bases from J, the junction contained 10 bases not matched to a gene. The CDR3 DNA reads as TGCAGTGCTATCCCATCGAGGGGACTAGCGGCAGATACGCAGTATTTT. The encoded protein is CSAIPSRGLAADTQYF.

The J gene is TRBJ1-1, the V gene TRBV3-1; D is undetermined. The ends were cut back, 0 bases at V and 8 bases at J, with 10 bases in the middle. Germline V lookup: CDR1 LGHDT, CDR2 YNNKEL (reference sequence). The CDR3 sequence is 13 residues long. The chain's CDR3 is CASSQDGLREAFF. The CDR3 DNA follows: TGTGCCAGCAGCCAAGATGGTTTGCGGGAAGCTTTCTTT.

J is TRBJ1-1 and V is TRBV7-8; 7 nucleotides align to TRBD1. This CDR3 has 12 residues. The trim removed 4 bases at V and 7 bases at J, leaving 3 bases unmatched. Germline V gene data show CDR1 as SGHVS and CDR2 as FQNEAQ. The DNA of the CDR3 is TGTGCCAGCAGCTGGGGACAGCTTGAAGCTTTCTTT. This translates into CASSWGQLEAFF.

This clonotype was observed a few times. This rearrangement joins TRBV12-3 or TRBV12-4 to TRBJ1-2; D is unclear. This CDR3 is built from 16 residues. Trimming removed 2 bases at V and 5 bases at J, with 18 bases between. Written as DNA, the CDR3 is TGTGCCAGCAGTTTATCTGGTGTCTCTTCCAAATATGGCTACACCTTC. Protein product: CASSLSGVSSKYGYTF.

The chain joins TRBV24-1 to TRBJ2-3; D perhaps matches TRBD2 (6 bases). Trimming pared 9 bases from V and 0 bases from J, leaving 12 bases between. Germline V gives CDR1 KGHDR, CDR2 SFDVKD. This CDR3 is built from 14 residues. CDR3 sequence (DNA): TGTGCCACCTCGGGGGATCTCAGCACAGATACGCAGTATTTT. It encodes CATSGDLSTDTQYF.

The chain carries TRBV10-3 and TRBJ2-1, with TRBD2 matching 11 bases. Germline V gene sequence: CDR1 ENHRY, CDR2 SYGVKD. The CDR3 runs to 16 residues. J lost 0 bases, V lost 6 bases, and 4 bases had no gene match. The CDR3 sequence: CAIRGTSGSSYNEQFF. CDR3 bases: TGTGCCATCAGGGGGACTAGCGGCAGCTCCTACAATGAGCAGTTCTTC.

Points on this clonotype: A much larger clone is a single base away; this may be a read error. The V gene is TRBV4-2, the J gene TRBJ1-5; 10 bases agree with TRBD1. Germline V gene sequence: CDR1 LGHNA, CDR2 YNFKEQ. The J segment lost 0 bases and the V segment lost 3 bases, leaving 14 bases of the junction unmatched. The CDR3 contains 20 residues. Here the CDR3 DNA reads TGTGCCAGCAGCCACCCAACCGGGACAGGGGATACCTATAGCAATCAGCCCCAGCATTTT. It codes for CASSHPTGTGDTYSNQPQHF.

The chain employs TRBV24-1 and TRBJ2-3; possibly TRBD1 or TRBD2 for D (5 bases each). Trimming took 4 bases from V and 1 from J, leaving 11 bases between them. Germline V CDR1 and CDR2: KGHDR, SFDVKD. The CDR3 runs to 15 residues. Written as DNA, the CDR3 is TGTGCCACCAGTGACCCAAGGGACCGCACAGATACGCAGTATTTT. As protein: CATSDPRDRTDTQYF.

This clonotype was recorded a few times. This chain joins TRBV3-1 and TRBJ2-3; the match to TRBD2 covers 7 bases. The CDR3 sequence is 15 residues long. V gave up 2 bases and J gave up 6 bases; unmatched junction bases: 8. Looked up from germline, CDR1 is LGHDT and CDR2 is YNNKEL (reference sequence). CDR3 in DNA: TGTGCCAGCAGCCAAAAAGGACTAGTCTACGATACGCAGTATTTT. Amino acid sequence: CASSQKGLVYDTQYF.

This clonotype was picked up one time. This sequence joins TRBV9 and TRBJ1-4; 9 bases align to TRBD1. Germline CDR1 SGDLS, CDR2 YYNGEE. J gave up 2 bases and V 4 bases, and 6 bases lay outside the gene matches. This CDR3 has 16 amino acids. CDR3 DNA: TGTGCCAGCAGCTCCGGACAGGGGAATACTAATGAAAAACTGTTTTTT. Protein product: CASSSGQGNTNEKLFF. Together with reference TRBV9 and TRBJ1-4, the CDR3 gives the full variable domain: DSGVTQTPKHLITATGQRVTLRCSPRSGDLSVYWYQQSLDQGLQFLIQYYNGEERAKGNILERFSAQQFPDLHSELNLSSLELGDSALYFCASSSGQGNTNEKLFFGSGTQLSVL.

V and J are TRBV5-1 and TRBJ2-1, with TRBD2 identical over 13 bases. Germline V gene sequence: CDR1 SGHRS, CDR2 YFSETQ. Germline trimming cut 4 bases from V and 5 bases from J; bases unmatched to any gene: 6. CDR3 size: 16 residues. This CDR3 is CASSIGLAGVDNEQFF. The CDR3 coding sequence is TGCGCCAGCAGCATCGGACTAGCGGGGGTGGACAATGAGCAGTTCTTC.

The V gene is TRBV12-3 or TRBV12-4, the J gene TRBJ2-7; 12 bases are a match to TRBD1. Trimming took 6 bases from V and 4 from J; bases not matched to a gene: 4. The CDR3 runs to 14 residues. CDR3 sequence (DNA): TGTGCCAGCAGGGGACAGGGGGCGGGGTACGAGCAGTACTTC. Translated: CASRGQGAGYEQYF.

This chain uses TRBV5-1 with TRBJ2-3; D tentatively fits TRBD1 or TRBD2 (5 bases each). Germline loops: CDR1 SGHRS, CDR2 YFSETQ. V lost 3 bases to trimming and J lost 2 bases, with 13 bases between them. CDR3 size: 15 residues. The CDR3 sequence is CASSYSGPPTDTQYF. Written as DNA, the CDR3 is TGCGCCAGCAGCTATTCGGGGCCACCCACAGATACGCAGTATTTT.

In this sample, this clonotype turned up many times. The chain couples TRBV7-3 to TRBJ1-6; D remains ambiguous. The V and J ends lost 2 bases and 3 bases respectively, with 8 bases between them. The CDR3 is 15 amino acids. Germline values: CDR1 SGHTA, CDR2 FQGTGA. CDR3 sequence (DNA): TGTGCCAGCAGCTTAGACGGGCTCTATAATTCACCCCTCCACTTT. It is translated as CASSLDGLYNSPLHF.